This T cell receptor beta chain was identified during a study of T cell responses to AZD1222 COVID-19 vaccine. Details on this clone: Its specificity is unknown.

Data came from immunoSEQ multiplex PCR; TCRdb stores just in-frame clones and leaves some out. The sample has 110,000 to 150,000 clones, approximately 90% seen once. Study conclusions and caveats: As reported, nearly half of all spike-specific TCRs target variant regions that are unmutated. The sample set comprised mostly white British donors with more females, and clonal diversity was possibly underestimated.

The V segment lost 5 bases and the J segment 6 bases; nucleotides outside the gene matches: 9. The CDR3 extends over 14 amino acids. Germline lookup yields CDR1 SSHAT and CDR2 FNYEAQ (reference sequence). Sequenced here: peripheral blood, sampled on day 0 of AZD1222 vaccination. This sequence originates from an adult in good health. This chain links TRBV7-7 with TRBJ2-7; 8 bases match TRBD1. The CDR3 loop is CASSPSGTGSEQYF. Here the CDR3 DNA reads TGTGCCAGCAGCCCATCCGGGACAGGAAGCGAGCAGTACTTC.